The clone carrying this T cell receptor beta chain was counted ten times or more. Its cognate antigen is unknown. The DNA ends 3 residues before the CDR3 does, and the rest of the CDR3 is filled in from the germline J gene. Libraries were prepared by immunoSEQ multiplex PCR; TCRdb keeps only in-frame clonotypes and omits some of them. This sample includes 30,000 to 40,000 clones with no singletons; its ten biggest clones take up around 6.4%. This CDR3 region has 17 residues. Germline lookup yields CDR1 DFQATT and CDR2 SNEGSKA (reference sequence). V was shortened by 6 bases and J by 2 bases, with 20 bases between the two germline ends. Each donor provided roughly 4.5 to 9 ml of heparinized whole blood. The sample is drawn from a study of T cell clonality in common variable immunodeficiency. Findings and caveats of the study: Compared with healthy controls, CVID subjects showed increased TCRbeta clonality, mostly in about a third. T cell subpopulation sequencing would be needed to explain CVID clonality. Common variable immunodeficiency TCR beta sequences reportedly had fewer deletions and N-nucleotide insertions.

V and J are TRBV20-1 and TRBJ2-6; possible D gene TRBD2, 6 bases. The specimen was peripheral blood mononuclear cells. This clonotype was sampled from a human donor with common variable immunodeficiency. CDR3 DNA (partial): TGCAGTGCCGGAGGGGCAGGGTTGCAACCTGGGGCCAACGTC. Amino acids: CSAGGAGLQPGANV. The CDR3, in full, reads CSAGGAGLQPGANVLTF.